The TCR beta chain described here comes from a study of blood T cell repertoires in COVID-19 (dated by TCRdb to 2020 to 2022). Context from the whole study: The collaborator samples originated in the United States, Italy and Spain and spanned the acute and convalescent phases of COVID-19. The dataset comprised deeply sampled blood TCRbeta repertoires from subjects exposed to, actively infected with, or recovered from COVID-19. The material from the prospective study consisted of cDNA or gDNA derived from T cells, B-cell-depleted T cells, or PBMCs. The samples were drawn from the first 160 participants of the ongoing ImmuneRACE study and from 1,254 subjects provided by 6 global collaborators. A freely available public database, intended as a resource for researchers studying the immune response to SARS-CoV-2, is where the repertoires were released. The sample metadata nearly always contained a de-identified subject ID, COVID-19 status, age in years and sex. Where available, HLA class I and class II types were taken from metadata supplied by the sample provider and were not determined by assay-based typing. General conclusions and limits of the study: How much clinical and demographic metadata was included differed by source and by participant, and the metadata was provided uncurated.

Each collaborating institution followed its own protocols to collect whole blood in K2EDTA tubes. For TCRbeta analysis, collaborator samples were shipped as frozen whole blood, as isolated PBMCs, or as DNA extracted from either sample type. The junction shows trimming of 3 bases on V and 4 bases on J, plus 24 bases between the germline ends. According to the germline V gene, CDR1 reads SGHRS and CDR2 reads YFSETQ. From cysteine to phenylalanine, the CDR3 is 18 amino acids long. Of the read, only the CDR3 DNA is kept; its 54 bases are in frame from base 1. The immunoSEQ Assay, a bias-controlled multiplex PCR, was used to amplify TCRbeta CDR3 regions from genomic DNA. Turning to the authors' computational methods: Within the assay, amplification of reference gene primers was used to estimate how many nucleated cells each sample contained. To quantify the absolute abundance of each unique TCRbeta CDR3 rearrangement, sequence reads were collapsed and filtered. For each sample, productive Simpson clonality was calculated as the square root of Simpson's diversity index across productive rearrangements. TCRdb took over this immuneACCESS table, retaining in-frame rearrangements with V and J assigned. Such tables are incomplete; in checked studies, under half of the missing clones stem from an unresolved V gene, and the remainder is unexplained. V and J calls and clone size are copied from that table; D and trimming were computed from the DNA. Counted in this sample were more than 100,000 clones; more than 75% of them appeared once. The ten largest account for 6.2% of the sample.

Note on this clone: Its antigen is still unknown. The input lacks base qualities; no much larger clone sits a single base away.

Sequencing input: peripheral blood. The chain is made from TRBV5-1 and TRBJ2-3; TRBD2 is perhaps the D gene, given 6 matching bases. The receptor was isolated from a human donor in a cohort sampled during active COVID-19. The bases read TGCGCCAGCAGCTGGTTCGGGGGAGGCGGAGGAGGCTCAGATACGCAGTATTTT. It specifies CASSWFGGGGGGSDTQYF.